This T cell receptor (beta chain) was recovered during a study of radiation and T cells in renal cell carcinoma. The study's findings and limits: Top tumor clonotypes rose in blood 2 weeks post-radiation, then contracted.

Some clones are missing from TCRdb's copy, which holds only in-frame ones; the method was immunoSEQ multiplex PCR. The sample lists fewer than 200,000 clones; roughly 90% were seen once. The sample's time point: blood 4 weeks post-SBRT, at nephrectomy. Noted treatment: 15 Gy SBRT to primary tumor, nephrectomy 4 weeks later. Germline V gives CDR1 MNHNS, CDR2 SASEGT. With V trimmed by 0 bases and J by 4 bases, 5 bases remained unmatched. There are 15 residues in the CDR3. Regarding this clone: What it binds is unknown.

The TCR originated in a woman in her 50s with renal cell carcinoma. Specimen: blood, collected from a patient whose treatment included radiotherapy and nephrectomy. V is TRBV6-1 and J is TRBJ1-2; TRBD1 agrees at 7 bases. The CDR3 region is CASSEARQGSYGYTF. The CDR3 nucleotides are TGTGCCAGCAGTGAAGCACGACAGGGTAGCTATGGCTACACCTTC.